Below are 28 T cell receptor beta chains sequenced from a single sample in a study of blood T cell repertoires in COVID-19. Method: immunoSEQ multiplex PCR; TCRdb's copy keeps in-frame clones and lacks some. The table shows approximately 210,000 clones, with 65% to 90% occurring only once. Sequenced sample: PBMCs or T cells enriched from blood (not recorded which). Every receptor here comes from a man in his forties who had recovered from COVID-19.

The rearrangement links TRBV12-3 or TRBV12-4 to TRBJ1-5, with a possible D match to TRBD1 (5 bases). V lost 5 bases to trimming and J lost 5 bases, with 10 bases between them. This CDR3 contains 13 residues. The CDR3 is CASSTVRDQPQHF. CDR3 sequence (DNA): TGTGCCAGCAGTACAGTCAGGGATCAGCCCCAGCATTTT.

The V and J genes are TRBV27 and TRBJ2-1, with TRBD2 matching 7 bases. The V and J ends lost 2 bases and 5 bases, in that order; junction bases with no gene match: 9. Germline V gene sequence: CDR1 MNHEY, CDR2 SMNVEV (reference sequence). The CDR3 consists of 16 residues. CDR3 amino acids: CASSLPRGSGHNEQFF. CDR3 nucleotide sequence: TGTGCCAGCAGTTTACCCCGAGGTAGCGGGCACAATGAGCAGTTCTTC.

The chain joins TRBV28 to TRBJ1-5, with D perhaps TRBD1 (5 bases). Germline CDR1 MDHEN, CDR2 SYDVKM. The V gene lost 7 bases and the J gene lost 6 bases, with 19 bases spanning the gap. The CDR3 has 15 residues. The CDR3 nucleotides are TGTGCCAGCACCCAGGAGGGGAGGGGTGGTCAGCCCCAGCATTTT. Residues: CASTQEGRGGQPQHF.

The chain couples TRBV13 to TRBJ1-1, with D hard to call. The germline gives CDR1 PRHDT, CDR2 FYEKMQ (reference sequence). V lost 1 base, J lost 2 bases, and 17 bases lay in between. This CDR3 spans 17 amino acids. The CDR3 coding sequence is TGTGCCAGCAGCTTAGAAGCTTTGGGCACAAGTAACACTGAAGCTTTCTTT. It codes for CASSLEALGTSNTEAFF.

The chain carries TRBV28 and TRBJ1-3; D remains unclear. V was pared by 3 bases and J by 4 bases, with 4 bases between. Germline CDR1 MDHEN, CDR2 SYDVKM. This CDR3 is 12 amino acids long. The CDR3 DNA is TGTGCCAGCAGTTTTGAGGGAAACACCATATATTTT. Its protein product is CASSFEGNTIYF.

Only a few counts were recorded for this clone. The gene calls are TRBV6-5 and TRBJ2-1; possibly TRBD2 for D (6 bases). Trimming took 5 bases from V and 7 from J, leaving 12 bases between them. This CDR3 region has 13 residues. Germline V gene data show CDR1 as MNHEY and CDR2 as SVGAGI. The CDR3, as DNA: TGTGCCAGCAGTCAGGGCGGGAAGAATGAGCAGTTCTTC. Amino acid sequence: CASSQGGKNEQFF.

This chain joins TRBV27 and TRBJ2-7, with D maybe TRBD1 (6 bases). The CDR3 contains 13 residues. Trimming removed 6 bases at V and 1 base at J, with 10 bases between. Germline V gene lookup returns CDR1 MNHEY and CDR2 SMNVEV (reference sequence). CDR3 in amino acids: CASRATGSYEQYF. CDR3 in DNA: TGTGCCAGCAGGGCGACAGGTTCCTACGAGCAGTACTTC.

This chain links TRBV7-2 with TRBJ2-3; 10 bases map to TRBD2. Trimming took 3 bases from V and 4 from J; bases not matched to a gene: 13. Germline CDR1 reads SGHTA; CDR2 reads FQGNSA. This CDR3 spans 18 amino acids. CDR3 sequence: CASSLVRLLAGGSDTQYF. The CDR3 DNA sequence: TGTGCCAGCAGCTTGGTTCGGCTTTTAGCGGGAGGTTCAGATACGCAGTATTTT.

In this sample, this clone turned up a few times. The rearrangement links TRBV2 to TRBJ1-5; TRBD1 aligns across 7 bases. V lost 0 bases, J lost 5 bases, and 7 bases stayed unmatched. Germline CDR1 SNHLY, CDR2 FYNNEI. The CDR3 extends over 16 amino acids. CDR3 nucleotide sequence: TGTGCCAGCAGTGAAGCGCCGGACAGGCGGGATCAGCCCCAGCATTTT. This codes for CASSEAPDRRDQPQHF.

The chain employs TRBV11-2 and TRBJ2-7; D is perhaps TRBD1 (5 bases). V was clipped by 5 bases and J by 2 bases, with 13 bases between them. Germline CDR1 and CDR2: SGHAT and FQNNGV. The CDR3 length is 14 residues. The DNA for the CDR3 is TGTGCCAGCAGCATCGGACACAAGGCCTACGAGCAGTACTTC. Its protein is CASSIGHKAYEQYF.

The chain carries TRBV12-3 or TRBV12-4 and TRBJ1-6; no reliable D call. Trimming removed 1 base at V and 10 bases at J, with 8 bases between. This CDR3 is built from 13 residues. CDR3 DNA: TGTGCCAGCAGTTTAGGGCTGTGGTCACCCCTCCACTTT. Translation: CASSLGLWSPLHF.

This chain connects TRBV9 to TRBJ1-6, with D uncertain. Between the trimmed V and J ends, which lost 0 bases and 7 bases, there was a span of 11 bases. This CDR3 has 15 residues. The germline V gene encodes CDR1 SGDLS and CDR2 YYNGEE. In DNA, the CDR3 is TGTGCCAGCAGCGTAGTCCCGGACTCAAATTCACCCCTCCACTTT. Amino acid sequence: CASSVVPDSNSPLHF.

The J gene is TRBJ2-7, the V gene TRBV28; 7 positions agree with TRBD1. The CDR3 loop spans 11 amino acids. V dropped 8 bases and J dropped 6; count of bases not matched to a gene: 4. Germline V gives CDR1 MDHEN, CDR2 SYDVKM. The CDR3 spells CASEDRREQYF. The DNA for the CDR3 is TGTGCCAGCGAGGACAGGCGCGAGCAGTACTTC.

The chain's CDR3 is CASTLGTAINEKLFF. Written as DNA, the CDR3 is TGTGCCAGCACCCTAGGGACAGCCATTAATGAAAAACTGTTTTTT. This chain joins TRBV7-9 and TRBJ1-4; 7 nucleotides line up with TRBD1. V lost 7 bases and J lost 4; bases outside the gene matches: 9. The CDR3 has 15 residues. Germline CDR1 and CDR2: SEHNR and FQNEAQ (reference sequence).

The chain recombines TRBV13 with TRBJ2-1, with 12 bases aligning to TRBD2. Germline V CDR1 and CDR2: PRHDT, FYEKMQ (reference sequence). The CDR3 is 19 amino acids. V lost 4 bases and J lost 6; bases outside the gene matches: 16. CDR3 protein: CASSSLEASGGVHGNEQFF. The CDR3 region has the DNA TGTGCCAGCAGCTCCCTGGAGGCTAGCGGGGGGGTACATGGCAATGAGCAGTTCTTC.

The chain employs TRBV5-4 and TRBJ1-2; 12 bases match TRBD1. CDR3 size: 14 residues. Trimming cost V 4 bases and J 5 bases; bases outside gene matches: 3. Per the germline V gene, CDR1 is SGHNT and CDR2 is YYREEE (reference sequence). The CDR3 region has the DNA TGTGCCAGCAGCCCGGGACAGGGGGCTTATGGCTACACCTTC. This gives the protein CASSPGQGAYGYTF.

CDR3 sequence (DNA): TGTGCCAGCTCACCAGGGGACACTTCCTACGAGCAGTACTTC. This translates into CASSPGDTSYEQYF. This chain uses TRBV18 with TRBJ2-7, with D possibly matching TRBD1 (6 bases). The CDR3 consists of 14 residues. In germline, CDR1 is KGHSH, CDR2 LQKENI. Trimming removed 2 bases from V and 1 base from J, with 9 bases in between.

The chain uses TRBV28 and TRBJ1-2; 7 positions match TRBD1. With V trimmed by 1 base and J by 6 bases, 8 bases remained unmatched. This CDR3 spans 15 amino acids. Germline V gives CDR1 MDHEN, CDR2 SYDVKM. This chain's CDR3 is CASSLLELTGHGYTF. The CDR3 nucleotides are TGTGCCAGCAGTTTATTAGAGTTGACAGGGCATGGCTACACCTTC.

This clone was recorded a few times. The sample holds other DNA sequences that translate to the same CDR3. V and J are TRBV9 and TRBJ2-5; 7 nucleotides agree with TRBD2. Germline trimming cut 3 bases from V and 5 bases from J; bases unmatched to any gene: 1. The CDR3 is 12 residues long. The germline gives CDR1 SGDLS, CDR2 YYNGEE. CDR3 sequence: CASSAGGETQYF. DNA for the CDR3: TGTGCCAGCAGCGCCGGGGGGGAGACCCAGTACTTC.

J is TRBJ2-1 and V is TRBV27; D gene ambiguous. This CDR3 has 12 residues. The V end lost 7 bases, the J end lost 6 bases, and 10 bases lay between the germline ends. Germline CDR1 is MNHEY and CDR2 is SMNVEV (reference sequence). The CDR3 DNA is TGTGCCAGCACTACGGGTGGCAATGAGCAGTTCTTC. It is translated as CASTTGGNEQFF.

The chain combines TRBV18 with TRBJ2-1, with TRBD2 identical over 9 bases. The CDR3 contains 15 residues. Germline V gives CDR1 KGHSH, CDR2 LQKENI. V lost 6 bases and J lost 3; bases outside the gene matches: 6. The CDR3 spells CASSPGTSYYNEQFF. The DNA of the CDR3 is TGTGCCAGCTCCCCGGGGACTAGCTACTACAATGAGCAGTTCTTC.

The chain's CDR3 is CASSPRDSRNTGELFF. The CDR3 bases are TGCGCCAGCAGCCCCCGGGACTCGAGAAACACCGGGGAGCTGTTTTTT. V and J are TRBV5-1 and TRBJ2-2, with D perhaps TRBD2 (6 bases). V gave up 4 bases and J gave up 2 bases, with 15 bases separating them. From germline, CDR1 is SGHRS and CDR2 YFSETQ. The CDR3 is 16 amino acids. Together with reference TRBV5-1 and TRBJ2-2, the CDR3 gives the full variable domain: KAGVTQTPRYLIKTRGQQVTLSCSPISGHRSVSWYQQTPGQGLQFLFEYFSETQRNKGNFPGRFSGRQFSNSRSEMNVSTLELGDSALYLCASSPRDSRNTGELFFGEGSRLTVL.

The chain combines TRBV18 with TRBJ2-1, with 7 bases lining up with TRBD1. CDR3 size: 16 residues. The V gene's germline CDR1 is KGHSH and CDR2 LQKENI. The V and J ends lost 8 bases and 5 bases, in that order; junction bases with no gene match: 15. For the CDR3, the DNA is TGTGCCAGCCACGCGACCGGGACAGCTAAAGACAATGAGCAGTTCTTC. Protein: CASHATGTAKDNEQFF.

This CDR3 is CASSATGVPTQETQYF. Here the CDR3 DNA reads TGTGCCAGCAGCGCCACAGGGGTCCCTACCCAAGAGACCCAGTACTTC. This sequence joins TRBV11-2 and TRBJ2-5; TRBD1 agrees at 7 bases. This CDR3 has 16 amino acids. After removal of 5 bases from V and 1 base from J, the junction contained 10 bases not matched to a gene. The V gene's germline CDR1 is SGHAT and CDR2 FQNNGV.

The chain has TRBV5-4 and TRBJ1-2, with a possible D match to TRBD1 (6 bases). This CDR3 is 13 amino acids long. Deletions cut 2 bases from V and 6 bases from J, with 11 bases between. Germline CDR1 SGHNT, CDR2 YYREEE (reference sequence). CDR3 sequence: CASSFGGANGYTF. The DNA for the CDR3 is TGTGCCAGCAGCTTCGGGGGGGCAAATGGCTACACCTTC.

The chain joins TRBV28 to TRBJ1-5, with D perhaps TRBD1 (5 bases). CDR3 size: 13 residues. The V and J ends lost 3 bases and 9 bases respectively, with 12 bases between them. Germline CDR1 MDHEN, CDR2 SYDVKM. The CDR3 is CASSLDTDGPQHF. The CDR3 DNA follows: TGTGCCAGCAGTTTGGACACAGACGGGCCCCAGCATTTT. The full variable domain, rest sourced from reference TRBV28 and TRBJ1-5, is DVKVTQSSRYLVKRTGEKVFLECVQDMDHENMFWYRQDPGLGLRLIYFSYDVKMKEKGDIPEGYSVSREKKERFSLILESASTNQTSMYLCASSLDTDGPQHFGDGTRLSIL.

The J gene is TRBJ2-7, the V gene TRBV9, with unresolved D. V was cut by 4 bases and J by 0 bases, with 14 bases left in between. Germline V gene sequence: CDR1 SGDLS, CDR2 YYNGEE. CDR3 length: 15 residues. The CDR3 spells CASSSSPFPSYEQYF. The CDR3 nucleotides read TGTGCCAGCAGCAGTAGCCCTTTTCCCTCCTACGAGCAGTACTTC.

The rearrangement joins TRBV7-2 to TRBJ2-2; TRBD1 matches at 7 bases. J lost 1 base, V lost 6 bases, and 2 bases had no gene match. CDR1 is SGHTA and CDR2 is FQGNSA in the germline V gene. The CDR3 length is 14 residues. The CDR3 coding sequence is TGTGCCAGCAGGGGACAGAAGAACACCGGGGAGCTGTTTTTT. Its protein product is CASRGQKNTGELFF.